Shown below are 21 T cell receptor beta chains from a single sample sequenced in a study of EBV T-cell therapy then PD-1 blockade in nasopharyngeal carcinoma. The data were produced by immunoSEQ multiplex PCR, yet TCRdb's version contains in-frame clones alone and is incomplete. The sample consists of roughly 22,000 clones, 82% of them appearing once. Noted treatment: AdE1-LMPpoly-expanded autologous EBV-specific T-cell therapy followed by anti-PD-1 nivolumab. Antigen specificity for these receptors is unknown. The material was CD8+ T cells from blood, obtained at day -245 from a patient whose treatment included autologous EBV-specific T cells and nivolumab. The receptors shown here come from a man aged 40-49 years with nasopharyngeal carcinoma.

J is TRBJ1-6 and V is TRBV28; D gene uncertain. V was trimmed by 3 bases and J by 5 bases, leaving 11 bases between them. This CDR3 is built from 15 residues. In germline, CDR1 is MDHEN, CDR2 SYDVKM. CDR3 nucleotides: TGTGCCAGCAGTTTCTACGGACTGAATAATTCACCCCTCCACTTT. This encodes CASSFYGLNNSPLHF.

This chain connects TRBV7-2 to TRBJ1-1; D might be TRBD1 (5 bases). The V end lost 7 bases, the J end lost 5 bases, and 23 bases lay between the germline ends. Per germline, CDR1 SGHTA and CDR2 FQGNSA. The CDR3 runs 16 residues. The CDR3 reads CASIHTPLGGTTEAFF. The CDR3, as DNA: TGTGCCAGCATCCATACCCCCTTGGGGGGTACGACTGAAGCTTTCTTT. Filled out from reference TRBV7-2 and TRBJ1-1, the complete variable domain reads GAGVSQSPSNKVTEKGKDVELRCDPISGHTALYWYRQSLGQGLEFLIYFQGNSAPDKSGLPSDRFSAERTGGSVSTLTIQRTQQEDSAVYLCASIHTPLGGTTEAFFGQGTRLTVV.

This clone was picked up one time. V gene TRBV7-9 combines with J gene TRBJ2-3; D remains unclear. With 0 bases removed from V and 6 bases from J, the gap between germline ends came to 10 bases. The CDR3 covers 14 residues. CDR1 and CDR2 (germline): SEHNR, FQNEAQ (reference sequence). CDR3 nucleotides: TGTGCCAGCAGCTTAGCGTCAAGGGTCGATACGCAGTATTTT. Translation: CASSLASRVDTQYF.

The chain uses TRBV6-5 and TRBJ2-1; a possible D gene is TRBD2 (6 bases). The V gene's germline CDR1 is MNHEY and CDR2 SVGAGI. Trimming took off 0 bases at V and 10 bases at J, with 7 bases between the two ends. The CDR3 is 12 residues long. The CDR3 loop is CASSYSGLEQFF. In nucleotides, the CDR3 is TGTGCCAGCAGTTACTCGGGACTCGAGCAGTTCTTC.

This clone occurred once. The chain recombines TRBV6-1 with TRBJ2-7; TRBD1 matches 8 bases. Germline CDR1 MNHNS, CDR2 SASEGT. The CDR3 consists of 14 residues. Losses at the gene ends were 2 bases for V and 3 bases for J; bases not matched to a gene: 3. The CDR3 nucleotides read TGTGCCAGCAGTGAACCGGACAGGGACTACGAGCAGTACTTC. Its protein product is CASSEPDRDYEQYF.

The CDR3 loop is CASSVDYRARTGAEQYF. CDR3 nucleotides: TGTGCCAGCAGCGTAGACTATAGAGCACGAACAGGGGCCGAGCAGTACTTC. The J gene is TRBJ2-7, the V gene TRBV9, with 7 nucleotides matching TRBD1. V shed 0 bases, J shed 6 bases, and the junction held 15 bases outside the gene matches. Per the germline V gene, CDR1 is SGDLS and CDR2 is YYNGEE. The CDR3 length is 17 residues. Together with reference TRBV9 and TRBJ2-7, the CDR3 gives the full variable domain: DSGVTQTPKHLITATGQRVTLRCSPRSGDLSVYWYQQSLDQGLQFLIQYYNGEERAKGNILERFSAQQFPDLHSELNLSSLELGDSALYFCASSVDYRARTGAEQYFGPGTRLTVT.

The chain combines TRBV5-4 with TRBJ1-4; D unresolved. The CDR3 has 12 residues. Germline assignment: CDR1 SGHNT and CDR2 YYREEE (reference sequence). V was pared by 4 bases and J by 8 bases, with 9 bases between. The DNA of the CDR3 is TGTGCCAGCAGCCTGACGGGGGAAAAACTGTTTTTT. Translated, it gives CASSLTGEKLFF. Complete variable domain (other parts from reference TRBV5-4 and TRBJ1-4): ETGVTQSPTHLIKTRGQQVTLRCSSQSGHNTVSWYQQALGQGPQFIFQYYREEENGRGNFPPRFSGLQFPNYSSELNVNALELDDSALYLCASSLTGEKLFFGSGTQLSVL.

The DNA of the CDR3 is TGTGCCAGCAGTGAATTCGGGGTCGAGCAGTACTTC. This codes for CASSEFGVEQYF. The chain joins TRBV25-1 to TRBJ2-7; D perhaps matches TRBD2 (5 bases). The germline V gene encodes CDR1 MGHDK and CDR2 SYGVNS. Trimming cost V 1 base and J 6 bases, with 7 bases left between them. This CDR3 is built from 12 residues.

The CDR3 is CASSDSGTSGGDEQFF. DNA for the CDR3: TGTGCCAGCAGTGACTCCGGGACTAGCGGGGGCGATGAGCAGTTCTTC. The chain has TRBV6-4 and TRBJ2-1, with 14 bases that match TRBD2. The V segment lost 0 bases and the J segment 8 bases; nucleotides outside the gene matches: 3. The CDR3 is 16 amino acids. CDR1 and CDR2 from the germline V gene are MRHNA and SNTAGT.

This sequence joins TRBV9 and TRBJ1-2; D is uncertain. The germline gives CDR1 SGDLS, CDR2 YYNGEE. CDR3 length equals 14 residues. Trimming left V 6 bases short and J 4 bases short, with 16 bases between. Written as DNA, the CDR3 is TGTGCCAGCAATTTAGGAAGGTCGGGCTATGGCTACACCTTC. Protein: CASNLGRSGYGYTF.

The chain joins TRBV19 to TRBJ2-6, with a weak D call TRBD2 (6 bases). The CDR3 totals 15 residues. In germline, CDR1 is LNHDA, CDR2 SQIVND (reference sequence). V gave up 5 bases and J gave up 2 bases, with 10 bases separating them. The CDR3 nucleotides read TGTGCCAGTAGTGAAGGGGAGGCTGGGGCCAACGTCCTGACTTTC. Translation gives CASSEGEAGANVLTF.

The chain is built from TRBV9 and TRBJ2-2; no clear D gene. Trimming pared 2 bases from V and 4 bases from J, leaving 12 bases between. There are 15 residues in the CDR3. Germline CDR1 is SGDLS and CDR2 is YYNGEE. The CDR3 spells CASSVRGAGTGELFF. CDR3 nucleotides: TGTGCCAGCAGCGTTCGAGGCGCTGGCACCGGGGAGCTGTTTTTT.

V is TRBV6-2 or TRBV6-3 and J is TRBJ1-6; a weak D match, TRBD1 (5 bases). The CDR3 consists of 15 residues. Trimming removed 6 bases at V and 6 bases at J, with 15 bases between. Germline lookup yields CDR1 MNHEY and CDR2 SVGEGT. The CDR3 here is CASSPPGDGNSPLHF. The CDR3 DNA reads TGTGCCAGCAGCCCCCCGGGGGATGGTAATTCACCCCTCCACTTT.

The chain employs TRBV9 and TRBJ2-1, with unresolved D. Germline CDR1 is SGDLS and CDR2 is YYNGEE. This CDR3 is built from 14 residues. With 7 bases removed from V and 0 bases from J, the gap between germline ends came to 11 bases. This CDR3 is CASGDPSSYNEQFF. DNA of the CDR3: TGTGCCAGCGGCGACCCGAGCTCCTACAATGAGCAGTTCTTC.

This clone was observed a handful of times. The chain carries TRBV9 and TRBJ1-2; D remains unclear. There are 16 residues in the CDR3. The germline V gene has CDR1 SGDLS and CDR2 YYNGEE. V was cut by 0 bases and J by 2 bases, with 14 bases left in between. CDR3 protein: CASSVDGRFPNYGYTF. The CDR3 DNA reads TGTGCCAGCAGCGTAGATGGACGGTTCCCCAACTATGGCTACACCTTC.

The chain carries TRBV6-2 or TRBV6-3 and TRBJ2-1; D is possibly TRBD1 or TRBD2 (6 bases each). In germline, CDR1 is MNHEY, CDR2 SVGEGT. The CDR3 spans 15 residues. Deletions cut 0 bases from V and 4 bases from J, with 10 bases between. The CDR3: CASSYSGGSYNEQFF. DNA of the CDR3: TGTGCCAGCAGTTACTCGGGGGGCTCATACAATGAGCAGTTCTTC.

V is TRBV5-4 and J is TRBJ2-5, with 8 bases lining up with TRBD2. The ends lost 3 bases at V and 4 bases at J; junction bases unmatched: 11. This CDR3 is built from 16 residues. Germline CDR1 is SGHNT and CDR2 is YYREEE (reference sequence). This CDR3 reads CASSSFGAGGGETQYF. The CDR3 DNA reads as TGTGCCAGCAGCTCTTTCGGCGCGGGAGGAGGAGAGACCCAGTACTTC.

The V gene is TRBV11-3, the J gene TRBJ2-2; D unresolved. Deletions cut 4 bases from V and 6 bases from J, with 6 bases between. The CDR3 covers 12 residues. Germline lookup yields CDR1 SGHNT and CDR2 YENEEA. The CDR3 loop reads CASSSQSGELFF. The CDR3 nucleotides read TGTGCCAGCAGCTCACAGTCCGGGGAGCTGTTTTTT.

The chain carries TRBV30 and TRBJ1-1; D unresolved. Germline CDR1 and CDR2: GTSNPN and SVGIG (reference sequence). V was clipped by 1 base and J by 6 bases, with 6 bases between them. CDR3 length: 11 residues. CDR3 sequence: CAWSAFPEAFF. As DNA, the CDR3 is TGTGCCTGGAGTGCCTTCCCTGAAGCTTTCTTT.

This rearrangement joins TRBV10-3 to TRBJ2-5; possibly TRBD2 for D (6 bases). The CDR3 spans 16 residues. V was cut by 4 bases and J by 5 bases, with 20 bases left in between. CDR1 and CDR2 (germline): ENHRY, SYGVKD. The CDR3 nucleotides read TGTGCCATCAGTGGGGGCCGGGACTTCTCAGTGGAGACCCAGTACTTC. Translation gives CAISGGRDFSVETQYF.

This clone qualifies as medium-sized. The chain uses TRBV6-1 and TRBJ1-2; D is ambiguous. Germline V gene sequence: CDR1 MNHNS, CDR2 SASEGT. With 0 bases removed from V and 4 bases from J, the gap between germline ends came to 12 bases. The CDR3 is 15 residues long. The CDR3 bases are TGTGCCAGCAGTGAAGCTTATGGGAGTTCCTATGGCTACACCTTC. As protein: CASSEAYGSSYGYTF.